A single sample is the source of the 22 T cell receptor beta chains below, sequenced in a study of T cell responses to AZD1222 COVID-19 vaccine. Data came from immunoSEQ multiplex PCR; TCRdb stores just in-frame clones and leaves some out. The repertoire holds about 160,000 clones, with 94% as singletons. Sequencing used peripheral blood, obtained on day 0 of AZD1222 vaccination. These receptors were taken from an adult in good health.

The rearrangement joins TRBV9 to TRBJ2-1; TRBD2 agrees at 15 bases. The germline V gene has CDR1 SGDLS and CDR2 YYNGEE. V shed 3 bases and J 1 base; nucleotides not matched to a gene: 2. This CDR3 has 17 residues. The CDR3 region has the DNA TGTGCCAGCAGCGAGGGGACTAGCGGGAGGTCCTACAATGAGCAGTTCTTC. Its protein product is CASSEGTSGRSYNEQFF.

The CDR3 protein is CASSLGRAGDEQFF. The CDR3 DNA reads as TGTGCCAGCAGCTTAGGCCGGGCGGGGGATGAGCAGTTCTTC. J is TRBJ2-1 and V is TRBV11-3, with 7 bases matching TRBD2. Per the germline V gene, CDR1 is SGHNT and CDR2 is YENEEA. CDR3 length equals 14 residues. J gave up 8 bases and V 1 base, and 5 bases lay outside the gene matches.

V is TRBV10-3 and J is TRBJ1-2; D uncertain. The CDR3 is 14 amino acids. Germline V lookup: CDR1 ENHRY, CDR2 SYGVKD. V was clipped by 10 bases and J by 0 bases, with 15 bases between them. The CDR3 spells CASKAGIPNYGYTF. The CDR3 DNA reads TGTGCCAGCAAGGCCGGGATACCTAACTATGGCTACACCTTC.

The V call is TRBV18, the J call TRBJ2-6, with D uncertain. Trimming stripped 4 bases from V and 5 bases from J, with 12 bases between. The germline CDR1 and CDR2 sequences are KGHSH and LQKENI. The CDR3 has 15 residues. CDR3 sequence reads: CASSQTELRANVLTF. CDR3 DNA sequence: TGTGCCAGCTCACAAACTGAACTGAGGGCCAACGTCCTGACTTTC. The full variable domain, in which reference TRBV18 and TRBJ2-6 provide the parts outside the CDR3, is NAGVMQNPRHLVRRRGQEARLRCSPMKGHSHVYWYRQLPEEGLKFMVYLQKENIIDESGMPKERFSAEFPKEGPSILRIQQVVRGDSAAYFCASSQTELRANVLTFGAGSRLTVL.

V gene TRBV7-9 combines with J gene TRBJ1-2; 7 positions match TRBD1. J lost 2 bases, V lost 7 bases, and 13 bases had no gene match. CDR3 length: 16 residues. The germline CDR1 and CDR2 sequences are SEHNR and FQNEAQ (reference sequence). The CDR3 DNA reads as TGTGCCAGCACCTCAACATCGTCACAGGGGAACTATGGCTACACCTTC. Translated: CASTSTSSQGNYGYTF.

V usage is TRBV3-1 (or the pseudogene TRBV3-2) and J usage is TRBJ2-6, with D uncertain. V lost 0 bases and J 1 base, leaving 7 bases between the germline ends. CDR3 size: 16 residues. Germline-derived CDR1 and CDR2 are LGHDT and YNNKEL (reference sequence). In DNA form, the CDR3 reads TGTGCCAGCAGCCAAGAGGGCAGGTCTGGGGCCAACGTCCTGACTTTC. Residues: CASSQEGRSGANVLTF.

Written as DNA, the CDR3 is TGTGCCAGCAGTAAGCGAACTGAAGCTTTCTTT. Amino acid sequence: CASSKRTEAFF. The J gene is TRBJ1-1, the V gene TRBV28; no firm D call. V shed 5 bases and J shed 5 bases, with 6 bases lying between them. From germline, CDR1 is MDHEN and CDR2 SYDVKM. The CDR3 has 11 residues.

The chain carries TRBV19 and TRBJ2-1; 11 nucleotides match TRBD1. Germline assignment: CDR1 LNHDA and CDR2 SQIVND (reference sequence). This CDR3 has 14 amino acids. Trimming at V came to 8 bases and at J to 4 bases, leaving 4 bases not matched to a gene. CDR3 coding DNA: TGTGCCAGTGAGGGACAGGGGGTGTACAATGAGCAGTTCTTC. This sequence encodes CASEGQGVYNEQFF.

The V gene is TRBV7-2, the J gene TRBJ2-7; 8 bases fit TRBD1. The CDR3 extends over 13 amino acids. The junction had 1 base not matched to a gene; V was cut back by 1 base and J by 5 bases. Germline V gene data show CDR1 as SGHTA and CDR2 as FQGNSA. CDR3 bases: TGTGCCAGCAGCTTAGGCAGGGGGCACGAGCAGTACGTC. Translated, it gives CASSLGRGHEQYV.

The V call is TRBV24-1, the J call TRBJ1-2; no reliable D call. With 4 bases removed from V and 2 bases from J, the gap between germline ends came to 16 bases. The CDR3 has 16 amino acids. The germline V gene encodes CDR1 KGHDR and CDR2 SFDVKD. The CDR3 DNA follows: TGTGCCACCAGTGACCCGGTCGGAACCTTAAACTATGGCTACACCTTC. It encodes CATSDPVGTLNYGYTF.

The chain is built from TRBV5-1 and TRBJ2-1, with TRBD2 matching over 8 bases. The junction had 7 bases not matched to a gene; V was cut back by 1 base and J by 4 bases. The CDR3 contains 16 residues. CDR1 and CDR2 from the germline V gene are SGHRS and YFSETQ. Here the CDR3 reads CASSLRPSGLYNEQFF. The CDR3 nucleotides read TGCGCCAGCAGCTTGAGGCCTAGCGGGTTGTACAATGAGCAGTTCTTC. The full variable domain, its missing parts supplied by reference TRBV5-1 and TRBJ2-1, is KAGVTQTPRYLIKTRGQQVTLSCSPISGHRSVSWYQQTPGQGLQFLFEYFSETQRNKGNFPGRFSGRQFSNSRSEMNVSTLELGDSALYLCASSLRPSGLYNEQFFGPGTRLTVL.

This chain uses TRBV7-8 with TRBJ2-7, with TRBD1 as a possible D gene (5 bases). The germline gives CDR1 SGHVS, CDR2 FQNEAQ. Trimming pared 4 bases from V and 2 bases from J, leaving 15 bases between. The CDR3 sequence is 15 residues long. CDR3 loop: CASSSQGTSPYEQYV. Here the CDR3 DNA reads TGTGCCAGCAGCTCTCAGGGAACTTCCCCCTACGAGCAGTACGTC.

This chain links TRBV29-1 with TRBJ2-5; 7 bases match TRBD1. Germline V lookup: CDR1 SQVTM, CDR2 ANQGSEA. V was pared by 5 bases and J by 1 base, with 7 bases of the junction left unmatched. The CDR3 covers 14 residues. DNA for the CDR3: TGCAGCGTTCGAGGGACAGCCAGCCAAGAGACCCAGTACTTC. This encodes CSVRGTASQETQYF. Looking up the rest from reference TRBV29-1 and TRBJ2-5 gives the full variable domain: SAVISQKPSRDICQRGTSLTIQCQVDSQVTMMFWYRQQPGQSLTLIATANQGSEATYESGFVIDKFPISRPNLTFSTLTVSNMSPEDSSIYLCSVRGTASQETQYFGPGTRLLVL.

The sample holds one count of this clone. The chain carries TRBV21-1 and TRBJ1-1. TRBV21-1 is an annotated pseudogene. The length of the CDR3 is 17 residues. The CDR3 coding sequence is TGTGCCAGCAGCAAAGAGGGACCAAGCGGGGTGAACACTGAAGCTTTCTTT. It translates to CASSKEGPSGVNTEAFF.

In nucleotides, the CDR3 is TGTGCCAGCAGCTCGCAGATGGGGCCAATGAACACTGAAGCTTTCTTT. This codes for CASSSQMGPMNTEAFF. The J gene is TRBJ1-1, the V gene TRBV7-8, with D possibly being TRBD1 (5 bases). The V end lost 4 bases, the J end lost 0 bases, and 15 bases lay between the germline ends. CDR1 and CDR2 (germline): SGHVS, FQNEAQ. The CDR3 is made up of 16 amino acids.

The V gene is TRBV7-2, the J gene TRBJ1-2; D remains unclear. The ends were cut back, 2 bases at V and 2 bases at J, with 9 bases in the middle. This CDR3 has 14 amino acids. Germline CDR1 SGHTA, CDR2 FQGNSA. The CDR3 protein is CASSLSVVNYGYTF. CDR3 coding DNA: TGTGCCAGCAGCTTATCGGTGGTAAACTATGGCTACACCTTC. Full variable domain (remainder filled in from reference TRBV7-2 and TRBJ1-2): GAGVSQSPSNKVTEKGKDVELRCDPISGHTALYWYRQSLGQGLEFLIYFQGNSAPDKSGLPSDRFSAERTGGSVSTLTIQRTQQEDSAVYLCASSLSVVNYGYTFGSGTRLTVV.

The chain couples TRBV7-7 to TRBJ2-1, with 8 bases fitting TRBD2. Germline V lookup: CDR1 SSHAT, CDR2 FNYEAQ (reference sequence). The junction had 8 bases not matched to a gene; V was cut back by 5 bases and J by 8 bases. The CDR3 covers 14 residues. CDR3 bases: TGTGCCAGCAGCCCGATAGGACTAGCTGATGAGCAGTTCTTC. Protein sequence: CASSPIGLADEQFF.

V gene TRBV3-1 (or the pseudogene TRBV3-2) combines with J gene TRBJ1-3; unclear D gene. This CDR3 contains 12 residues. Trimming pared 1 base from V and 4 bases from J, leaving 2 bases between. Germline V gives CDR1 LGHDT, CDR2 YNNKEL (reference sequence). CDR3 protein: CASSQAGNTIYF. For the CDR3, the DNA is TGTGCCAGCAGCCAAGCAGGAAACACCATATATTTT.

The chain joins TRBV27 to TRBJ2-3, with a possible D match to TRBD2 (6 bases). The CDR3 length is 16 residues. Germline CDR1 reads MNHEY; CDR2 reads SMNVEV (reference sequence). V lost 5 bases and J 0 bases, leaving 15 bases between the germline ends. The CDR3: CASSPERAPSTDTQYF. CDR3 nucleotide sequence: TGTGCCAGCAGTCCCGAGCGGGCCCCTAGCACAGATACGCAGTATTTT.

This rearrangement joins TRBV7-8 to TRBJ2-3; D not certain. V was cut by 2 bases and J by 6 bases, with 6 bases left in between. CDR1 SGHVS and CDR2 FQNEAQ come from the germline V gene. The CDR3 contains 12 residues. CDR3: CASSLRADTQYF. CDR3 DNA sequence: TGTGCCAGCAGCTTACGCGCCGATACGCAGTATTTT. Supplemented by reference TRBV7-8 and TRBJ2-3, the full variable domain reads GAGVSQSPRYKVAKRGQDVALRCDPISGHVSLFWYQQALGQGPEFLTYFQNEAQLDKSGLPSDRFFAERPEGSVSTLKIQRTQQEDSAVYLCASSLRADTQYFGPGTRLTVL.

The chain joins TRBV2 to TRBJ1-5, with TRBD1 identical over 10 bases. The V segment lost 1 base and the J segment 10 bases; nucleotides outside the gene matches: 7. The CDR3 runs 15 residues. Germline V gene data show CDR1 as SNHLY and CDR2 as FYNNEI. CDR3 DNA: TGTGCCAGCAGTGAAGGATGGACAGGGGGTGACCCCCAGCATTTT. Its translation is CASSEGWTGGDPQHF.

Comments on this clone: Germline and junction disagree at one end, which may indicate a read error. The rearrangement joins TRBV3-1 (or the pseudogene TRBV3-2) to TRBJ2-1; 10 bases are a match to TRBD2. CDR1 and CDR2 from the germline V gene are LGHDT and YNNKEL (reference sequence). The CDR3 totals 15 residues. CDR3 nucleotides: TGTACCAGCAGCCAAGTTTCTAGCGGGAGTGATGAGCAGTTCTTC. It specifies CTSSQVSSGSDEQFF.